This TCR beta chain derives from a study of blood T cell repertoires in COVID-19. For the study at large: Specimens from acute and convalescent COVID-19 originated in the United States, Italy and Spain. Sample material is recorded as cDNA or gDNA derived from T cells, B-cell-depleted T cells, or PBMCs.

There are 11 residues in the CDR3. The germline CDR1 and CDR2 sequences are MDHEN and SYDVKM. Between the trimmed V and J ends, which lost 7 bases and 6 bases, there was a span of 7 bases. Profiling relied on immunoSEQ multiplex PCR, and the TCRdb table lists in-frame clones only, not all of them. The data hold tens of thousands of clones, with roughly nine tenths observed a single time. The sequence was obtained from a woman aged 50 to 60 in a cohort sampled during active COVID-19. This rearrangement joins TRBV28 to TRBJ2-1; no clear D. Sequencing used peripheral blood. The CDR3 DNA reads TGTGCCAGCACTGACTTCAATGAGCAGTTCTTC. Amino acids: CASTDFNEQFF.